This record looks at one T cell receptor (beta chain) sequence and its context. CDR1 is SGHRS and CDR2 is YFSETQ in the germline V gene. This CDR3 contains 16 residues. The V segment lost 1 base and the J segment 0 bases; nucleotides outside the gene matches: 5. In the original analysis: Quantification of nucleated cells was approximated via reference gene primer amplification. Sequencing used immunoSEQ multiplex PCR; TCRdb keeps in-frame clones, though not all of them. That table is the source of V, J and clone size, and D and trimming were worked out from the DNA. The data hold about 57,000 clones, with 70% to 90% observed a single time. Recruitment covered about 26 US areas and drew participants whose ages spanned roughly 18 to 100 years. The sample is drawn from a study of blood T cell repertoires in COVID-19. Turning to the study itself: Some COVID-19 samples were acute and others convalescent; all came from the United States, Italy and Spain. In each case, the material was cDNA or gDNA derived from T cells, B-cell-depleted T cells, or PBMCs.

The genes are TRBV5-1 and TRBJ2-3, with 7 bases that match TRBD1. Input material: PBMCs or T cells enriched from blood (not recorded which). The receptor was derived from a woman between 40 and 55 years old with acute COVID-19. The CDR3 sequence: CASSLSGTASTDTQYF. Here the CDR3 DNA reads TGCGCCAGCAGCTTGTCCGGGACAGCTAGCACAGATACGCAGTATTTT.